The clone carrying this T cell receptor beta chain was seen once. Its antigen is still unknown. Sequenced by immunoSEQ multiplex PCR; TCRdb stores in-frame clones only, minus some. The sample records about 72,000 clones, approximately 87% being singletons. This record belongs to a study of a mutant IDH1 vaccine in newly diagnosed glioma. Study observations and caveats: Vaccine-induced immune responses were detected in roughly 93% of patients.

The time point here: week 23, last vaccination. Every vaccine dose comprised 300 ug of mutant IDH1 20-mer peptide plus topical imiquimod. Tumors from donors were new WHO grade 3 or 4 IDH1-mutant astrocytomas with ATRX loss. The clonotype originates from a man aged 18 to 35 with glioma. This specimen consisted of PBMCs, obtained from a glioma patient whose treatment included an IDH1 peptide vaccine.

CDR3 nucleotide sequence: TGTGCCAGCAGCTTGTATACAGGGCCCGCAACTAATGAAAAACTGTTTTTT. It codes for CASSLYTGPATNEKLFF. The rearrangement uses TRBV5-4 and TRBJ1-4, with D possibly matching TRBD1 (6 bases). Germline assignment: CDR1 SGHNT and CDR2 YYREEE (reference sequence). Deletions cut 1 base from V and 0 bases from J, with 13 bases between. CDR3 length: 17 residues.